Here is one T cell receptor beta chain with its context. Its antigen remains unidentified. No quality values exist for individual bases; no much larger clone is one base distant. The CDR3 holds 15 amino acids from the cysteine to the phenylalanine. Only CDR3 DNA remains: 45 bases, in frame from the first base. V ends up 3 bases short and J 0 bases short, with an unmatched junction base count of 3. Per the germline V gene, SGDLS is the CDR1 and YYNGEE is the CDR2. Library preparation was by the immunoSEQ multiplex PCR assay. Held by TCRdb, this immuneACCESS table contains in-frame sequences only and omits some clones. Under half of the omission traces to an unresolved V gene where checked; the cause of the rest is unknown. In this sample the table shows some 15,000 clones, 30% of which occur a single time. Clones ranked in the top ten supply roughly 6.1% of the sample. These data belong to a study of tumour-infiltrating T cells in Burkitt lymphoma (dated by TCRdb to the early 2020s). Context from the whole study: TCR repertoire data were correlated with clinical outcome; productive clonality predicted overall and progression-free survival, independent of established prognosticators including age at diagnosis.

The V and J segments used are TRBV9 and TRBJ2-7, and 10 junction bases match TRBD2. The receptor was isolated from a human donor with diffuse large B-cell lymphoma. The specimen was tumor tissue. The CDR3 here reads CASSEASGSSYEQYF. The bases read TGTGCCAGCAGCGAGGCTAGCGGGAGCTCCTACGAGCAGTACTTC. With the portions outside the CDR3 filled from the reference TRBV9 and TRBJ2-7 genes, the complete variable region becomes DSGVTQTPKHLITATGQRVTLRCSPRSGDLSVYWYQQSLDQGLQFLIQYYNGEERAKGNILERFSAQQFPDLHSELNLSSLELGDSALYFCASSEASGSSYEQYFGPGTRLTVT.